This entry concerns a single T cell receptor (beta chain). Its antigen is as yet unknown. The data were taken from a study of T cells in Graves' hyperthyroidism and ophthalmopathy. Study-wide results and caveats: Progression to ophthalmopathy was predicted a median of 6.5 months early. Most clonotypes that expanded in the thyroid above 0.001 also showed up in blood.

The investigators amplified TCR beta CDR3 regions from RNA transcripts. HTBI primers were used for first-round RT-PCR of the TCR CDR3. From the multiplex PCR reads, TCRdb called clonotypes with MiXCR, one entry per CDR3 protein. The table shows around 600,000 distinct CDR3 sequences, with approximately 15% occurring only once. The CDR3 loop spans 18 amino acids. V lost 1 base and J lost 5, with 18 bases in between. CDR1 LGHNA and CDR2 YSLEER come from the germline V gene. The TCR originated in a woman aged 18 to 35 with Graves' ophthalmopathy. The source material was blood. The rearrangement links TRBV4-3 to TRBJ2-6; D not certain. The CDR3 DNA is TGCGCCAGCAGCCAAGTTGTGTTCCAGTTCCCATGGGCCAACGTCCTGACTTTC. Translating it yields CASSQVVFQFPWANVLTF.